Reported below is one T cell receptor beta chain. Its antigen is still unknown. The time point was: week 23, last vaccination. One vaccine dose held 300 ug of mutant IDH1 20-mer peptide and came with topical imiquimod. Data came from immunoSEQ multiplex PCR; TCRdb stores just in-frame clones and leaves some out. The table includes 50,000 to 60,000 clones, about four fifths detected once. The data belong to a study of a mutant IDH1 vaccine in newly diagnosed glioma. The CDR3 is 14 residues long. Per germline, CDR1 SQVTM and CDR2 ANQGSEA. V shed 5 bases and J 4 bases; nucleotides not matched to a gene: 7.

This TCR derives from a man aged 40-50 years with glioma. The sample was PBMCs, taken from a glioma patient whose treatment included an IDH1 peptide vaccine. The chain combines TRBV29-1 with TRBJ2-3; TRBD1 agrees at 9 bases. The CDR3 here is CSVRGQGDSDTQYF. The CDR3 DNA follows: TGCAGCGTTCGGGGACAGGGAGATTCAGATACGCAGTATTTT.